These 4 T cell receptor beta chains were all obtained from the same sample, sequenced in a study of early stage breast cancer tumors. Produced via immunoSEQ multiplex PCR; TCRdb's table is partial and in-frame only. The table includes around 51,000 clones, roughly 78% detected once. Source material: blood. These TCRs come from a person aged 35-50 years with breast cancer.

The rearrangement uses TRBV7-6 and TRBJ2-7, with D possibly being TRBD1 or TRBD2 (8 bases each). V was trimmed by 5 bases and J by 5 bases, leaving 22 bases between them. This CDR3 spans 16 amino acids. The V gene's germline CDR1 is SGHVS and CDR2 FNYEAQ. This CDR3 is CASSPSRQGRGDEQYF. In DNA, the CDR3 is TGTGCCAGCAGCCCATCCCGACAGGGGCGGGGGGACGAGCAGTACTTC.

The chain couples TRBV7-9 to TRBJ2-5, with D possibly called TRBD1 or TRBD2 (5 bases each). Germline CDR1 SEHNR, CDR2 FQNEAQ (reference sequence). Trimming pared 2 bases from V and 2 bases from J, leaving 18 bases between. The CDR3 extends over 17 amino acids. CDR3 amino acids: CASSLSPGPGGQETQYF. The CDR3 nucleotides read TGTGCCAGCAGCTTATCCCCGGGGCCTGGAGGTCAAGAGACCCAGTACTTC.

This clone was detected only once. This chain links TRBV4-1 with TRBJ2-2, with 10 positions matching TRBD2. With V trimmed by 4 bases and J by 6 bases, 8 bases remained unmatched. The CDR3 loop spans 16 amino acids. The germline CDR1 and CDR2 sequences are MGHRA and YSYEKL. The CDR3 here is CASSPSPGTSAGELFF. The CDR3 coding sequence is TGCGCCAGCAGCCCCAGCCCCGGGACTAGCGCCGGGGAGCTGTTTTTT.

This clone has more than one count but fewer than ten. The chain couples TRBV18 to TRBJ2-7; 9 bases align to TRBD2. The V gene end was trimmed by 6 bases and the J gene end by 4 bases; junction bases not matched to a gene: 4. Germline V gene data show CDR1 as KGHSH and CDR2 as LQKENI. CDR3 length: 13 amino acids. CDR3 protein: CASSPSGGYEQYF. CDR3 in DNA: TGTGCCAGCTCCCCGAGCGGGGGGTACGAGCAGTACTTC. The whole variable domain, remainder taken from reference TRBV18 and TRBJ2-7, is NAGVMQNPRHLVRRRGQEARLRCSPMKGHSHVYWYRQLPEEGLKFMVYLQKENIIDESGMPKERFSAEFPKEGPSILRIQQVVRGDSAAYFCASSPSGGYEQYFGPGTRLTVT.